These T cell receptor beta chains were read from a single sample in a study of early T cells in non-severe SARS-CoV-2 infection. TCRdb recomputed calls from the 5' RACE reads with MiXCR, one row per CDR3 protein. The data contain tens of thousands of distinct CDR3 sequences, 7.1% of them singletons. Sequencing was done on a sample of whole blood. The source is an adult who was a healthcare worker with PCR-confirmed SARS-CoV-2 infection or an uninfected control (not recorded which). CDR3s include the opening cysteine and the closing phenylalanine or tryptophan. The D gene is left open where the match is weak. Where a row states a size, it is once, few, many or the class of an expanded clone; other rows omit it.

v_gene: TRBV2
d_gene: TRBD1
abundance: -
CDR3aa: CASGQEDNSPLHF

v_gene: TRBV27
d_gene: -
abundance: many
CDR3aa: CASSIDVVHEQYF

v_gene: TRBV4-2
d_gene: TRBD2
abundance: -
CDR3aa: CASSQASGSYNEQFF

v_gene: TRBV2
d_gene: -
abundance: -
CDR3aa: CAIRDSYNEQFF

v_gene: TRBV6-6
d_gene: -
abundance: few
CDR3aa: CASRKGSNQPQHF

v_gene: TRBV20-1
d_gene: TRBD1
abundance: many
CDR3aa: CSAREGGQFYEQYF

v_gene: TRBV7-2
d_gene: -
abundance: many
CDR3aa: CASSLRGEGRGEKLFF

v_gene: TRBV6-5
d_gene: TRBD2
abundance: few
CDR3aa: CASSYSALPLAGEDNEQFF

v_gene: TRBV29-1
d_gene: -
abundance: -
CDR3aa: CSVEGGHLLNTEAFF

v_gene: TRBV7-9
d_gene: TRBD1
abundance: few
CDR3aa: CASSTGQLAKNIQYF

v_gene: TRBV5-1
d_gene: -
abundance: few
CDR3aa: CASSLRVGGTDTQYF

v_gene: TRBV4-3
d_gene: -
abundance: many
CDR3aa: CASSHPTNTEAFF

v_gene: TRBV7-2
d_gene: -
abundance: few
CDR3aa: CASSLWGGAGEKLFF

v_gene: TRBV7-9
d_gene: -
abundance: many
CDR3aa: CASRKGGLGNTIYF

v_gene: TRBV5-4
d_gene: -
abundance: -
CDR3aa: CASSFPGARIEAFF